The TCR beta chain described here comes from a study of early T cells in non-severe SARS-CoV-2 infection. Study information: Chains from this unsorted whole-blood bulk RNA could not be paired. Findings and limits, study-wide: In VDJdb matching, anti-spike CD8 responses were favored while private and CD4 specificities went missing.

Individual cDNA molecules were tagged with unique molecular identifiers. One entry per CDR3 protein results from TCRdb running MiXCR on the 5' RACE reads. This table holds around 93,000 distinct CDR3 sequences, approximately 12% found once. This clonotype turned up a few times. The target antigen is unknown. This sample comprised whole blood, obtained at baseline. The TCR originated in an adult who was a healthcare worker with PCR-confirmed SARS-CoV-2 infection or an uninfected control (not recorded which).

CDR3 sequence: CAWSVVSGHEGYF. The CDR3 DNA reads TGTGCCTGGAGTGTGGTCAGCGGCCACGAGGGATACTTC. The rearrangement uses TRBV30 and TRBJ2-7, with D possibly matching TRBD2 (5 bases). The CDR3 is made up of 13 amino acids. Germline CDR1 reads GTSNPN; CDR2 reads SVGIG (reference sequence). The ends were cut back, 0 bases at V and 13 bases at J, with 19 bases in the middle.